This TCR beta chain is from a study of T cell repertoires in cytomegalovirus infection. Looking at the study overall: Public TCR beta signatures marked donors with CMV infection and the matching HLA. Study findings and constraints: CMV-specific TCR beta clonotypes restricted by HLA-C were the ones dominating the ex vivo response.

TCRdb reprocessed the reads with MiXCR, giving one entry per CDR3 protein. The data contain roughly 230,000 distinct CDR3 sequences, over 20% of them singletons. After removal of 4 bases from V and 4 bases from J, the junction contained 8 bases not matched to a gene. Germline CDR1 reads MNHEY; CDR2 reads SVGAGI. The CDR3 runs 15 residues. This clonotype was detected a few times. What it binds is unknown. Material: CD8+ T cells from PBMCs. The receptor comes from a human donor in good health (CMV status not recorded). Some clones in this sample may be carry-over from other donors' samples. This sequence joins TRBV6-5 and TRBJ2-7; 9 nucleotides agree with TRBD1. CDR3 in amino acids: CASSFPGQGQYEQYF. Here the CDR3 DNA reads TGTGCCAGCAGTTTTCCGGGACAGGGACAATACGAGCAGTACTTC.